The entry below gives a single T cell receptor (beta chain) sequence along with its context. Its cognate antigen is unknown. The TCR beta CDR3 regions underwent amplification using RNA transcripts as the source. HTBI primers were employed in a first-round RT-PCR of the TCR CDR3. TCRdb used MiXCR to reprocess the multiplex PCR reads, holding one entry per CDR3 protein. In the table there are fewer than 400,000 distinct CDR3 sequences, around a quarter of which are singletons. The entry originates in a study of T cells in Graves' hyperthyroidism and ophthalmopathy. Study-level findings and limits: Appearing also in blood were most of the thyroid clonotypes expanded above 0.001. In the analysis, a 13 V-J model separated ophthalmopathy from stable hyperthyroidism. A median about 7 months before onset, the model predicted ophthalmopathy.

The CDR3 has 16 residues. CDR1 and CDR2 from the germline V gene are SGHAT and FQDESV (reference sequence). The V segment lost 5 bases and the J segment 3 bases; nucleotides outside the gene matches: 10. Newly diagnosed hyperthyroidism, duration under 2 months, in patients aged 18 to 65. The sequenced sample consisted of blood. The gene calls are TRBV11-1 and TRBJ2-3; 8 bases are shared with TRBD2. The sequence came from a man in his fifties or sixties with Graves' hyperthyroidism. DNA for the CDR3: TGTGCCAGCAGCCCCGAGAGGAGCGGGAGTACAGATACGCAGTATTTT. Translating it yields CASSPERSGSTDTQYF.